The T cell receptor beta chain under discussion was sequenced for a study of PD-1 blockade in classical Hodgkin lymphoma. Study conclusions and caveats: For complete responders, baseline diversity was comparable to that of newly diagnosed patients. Reports indicated that newly diagnosed patients had lower baseline TCR diversity than healthy donors did. Whereas CD4+ TCR diversity had risen significantly by C4D1, CD8+ TCR diversity had not.

Time point denoted: cycle 4 day 1 (C4D1), after six to seven weeks of nivolumab. Each and every patient relapsed after autologous stem cell transplantation, and patients got differing brentuximab vedotin exposure. This clone appeared once. Its antigen is unknown. The data were produced by immunoSEQ multiplex PCR, yet TCRdb's version contains in-frame clones alone and is incomplete. The data hold over 20,000 clones, with approximately 80% observed a single time. Sequencing was performed on peripheral blood mononuclear cells (PBMCs), taken before the fourth cycle of nivolumab. The receptor was derived from a human donor with classical Hodgkin lymphoma.

CDR3 DNA: TGTGCCAGCAGTGCGGTAGCGGGAGGGGTGGAGACCCAGTACTTC. Amino acid sequence: CASSAVAGGVETQYF. The J gene is TRBJ2-5, the V gene TRBV28; 11 bases map to TRBD2. The CDR3 runs to 15 residues. V shed 5 bases and J 5 bases; nucleotides not matched to a gene: 7. Germline V gene sequence: CDR1 MDHEN, CDR2 SYDVKM.